A selection of T cell receptor beta chains follows, all from one sample in a study of T cell changes during pregnancy in multiple sclerosis. Profiled with immunoSEQ multiplex PCR; TCRdb holds only in-frame clones, not every one. In the table there are around 88,000 clones, around 90% of which are singletons. The input for sequencing was peripheral blood, taken after pregnancy. These receptors all stem from a female donor in good health, enrolled as a control in a pregnancy study. CDR3s include the opening cysteine and the closing phenylalanine or tryptophan. D genes are given only for firm matches. Clone size is shown for a subset of rows, as once, few, many or a class of expanded clone.

CDR3 length | J gene | V gene | clone size | D gene | CDR3 DNA | CDR3 protein
13 | TRBJ1-1 | TRBV30 | NA | NA | TGTGCCGGGATTGGGGACTTGAACACTGAAGCTTTCTTT | CAGIGDLNTEAFF
14 | TRBJ1-3 | TRBV7-3 | NA | TRBD1 | TGTGCCAGCAGCCTCGACAGGGGAGTGCACACCATATATTTT | CASSLDRGVHTIYF
14 | TRBJ2-1 | TRBV6-6 | NA | NA | TGTGCCGGAACGAGTGGGAGCTCCTACAATGAGCAGTTCTTC | CAGTSGSSYNEQFF
14 | TRBJ1-2 | TRBV6-1 | NA | TRBD1 | TGTGCCAGCAGTCCAGGGGGCCTTCCTTCTGGCTACACCTTC | CASSPGGLPSGYTF
15 | TRBJ1-1 | TRBV6-5 | NA | NA | TGTGCCAGCAGTTCCACTGCCAGGGGGAACACTGAAGCTTTCTTT | CASSSTARGNTEAFF
16 | TRBJ2-5 | TRBV21-1 | once | NA | TGTGCCAGCAGCACACAAGAGGGGACAGGGGAAGAGACCCAGTACTTC | CASSTQEGTGEETQYF
13 | TRBJ1-2 | TRBV30 | NA | NA | TGTGCCTGGAGGACAACAAATGGGTATGGCTACACCTTC | CAWRTTNGYGYTF
16 | TRBJ2-4 | TRBV4-1 | NA | NA | TGCGCCAGCAGCCCCCCGGGACTTCGGAGGGTTGACATTCAGTACTTC | CASSPPGLRRVDIQYF
16 | TRBJ2-7 | TRBV18 | NA | TRBD2 | TGTGCCAGCTCACCAGCCCGGGCGGGAGGTTTCTACGAGCAGTACTTC | CASSPARAGGFYEQYF
17 | TRBJ2-1 | TRBV7-2 | NA | TRBD2 | TGTGCCAGCAGCTTACGGGGTATTAGCGGGAGAATTGATGAGCAGTTCTTC | CASSLRGISGRIDEQFF
14 | TRBJ2-7 | TRBV6-5 | once | NA | TGTGCCAGCAGTCCTCGCACAGGGTTAAGCGAGCAGTACTTC | CASSPRTGLSEQYF
14 | TRBJ1-2 | TRBV30 | NA | NA | TGTGCCTGGAGTACCCGGACATTAGGGTATGGCTACACCTTC | CAWSTRTLGYGYTF
14 | TRBJ2-5 | TRBV29-1 | NA | TRBD1 | TGCAGCGTTGGTGGGACAGGAGGCCAAGAGACCCAGTACTTC | CSVGGTGGQETQYF
15 | TRBJ2-1 | TRBV19 | NA | TRBD2 | TGTGCCAGCTCTCTTTTTAGCGGGACTAGCAATGAGCAGTTCTTC | CASSLFSGTSNEQFF
13 | TRBJ2-5 | TRBV7-2 | once | NA | TGTGCCAGCAGCTTTCCCCCTCAAGAGACCCAGTACTTC | CASSFPPQETQYF
14 | TRBJ1-6 | TRBV14 | NA | TRBD1 | TGTGCCAGCAGCCAAACAGGGGGCAATTCACCCCTCCACTTT | CASSQTGGNSPLHF